The 27 T cell receptor beta chains listed next were all sequenced from one sample in a study of neurological immune-mediated disorders. Each CDR3 protein gets one entry after TCRdb re-called the 5' RACE reads with MiXCR. Of roughly 74,000 distinct CDR3 sequences in the sample, less than 5.5% were seen once. The sample consisted of PBMCs. Receptor source: a young man with multiple sclerosis.

This clonotype was recorded at least ten times. With a much larger clone just one base away, this may be a read error. The V call is TRBV2, the J call TRBJ2-1, with D possibly being TRBD1 (6 bases). CDR3 length: 10 residues. CDR1 is SNHLY, CDR2 FYNNEI, per germline. V was cut by 9 bases and J by 9 bases, with 9 bases left in between. The CDR3 nucleotides are TGTGCCAGAGGGGGAAGTGAGCAGTTCTTC. This gives the protein CARGGSEQFF.

This clonotype was picked up many times. The gene calls are TRBV5-5 and TRBJ2-7; TRBD1 agrees at 7 bases. There are 14 residues in the CDR3. The ends lost 6 bases at V and 2 bases at J; junction bases unmatched: 8. CDR1 and CDR2 from the germline V gene are SGHKS and YYEKEE (reference sequence). In nucleotides, the CDR3 is TGTGCCAGCACCCAGGACAGGCCACCCTACGAGCAGTACTTC. Its translation: CASTQDRPPYEQYF.

The table lists this clonotype with many counts. CDR3 sequence reads: CASRGQNEQFF. The CDR3 DNA reads TGCGCCAGCAGGGGACAGAATGAGCAGTTCTTC. The chain combines TRBV5-1 with TRBJ2-1, with 7 bases matching TRBD1. Germline-derived CDR1 and CDR2 are SGHRS and YFSETQ. This CDR3 has 11 amino acids. V shed 5 bases, J shed 7 bases, and the junction held 0 bases outside the gene matches. Supplemented by reference TRBV5-1 and TRBJ2-1, the full variable domain reads KAGVTQTPRYLIKTRGQQVTLSCSPISGHRSVSWYQQTPGQGLQFLFEYFSETQRNKGNFPGRFSGRQFSNSRSEMNVSTLELGDSALYLCASRGQNEQFFGPGTRLTVL.

This clonotype was seen many times. V gene TRBV20-1 combines with J gene TRBJ1-2, with 10 bases aligning to TRBD1. The trim removed 3 bases at V and 8 bases at J, leaving 15 bases unmatched. CDR3 length: 16 amino acids. CDR1 and CDR2 from the germline V gene are DFQATT and SNEGSKA (reference sequence). Here the CDR3 DNA reads TGCAGTGCTAGTCCCGGGACAGGGGCAGGTCTACGGGGCTACACCTTC. Residues: CSASPGTGAGLRGYTF.

Many counts were recorded for this clonotype. This chain connects TRBV20-1 to TRBJ2-4; D is undetermined. CDR1 and CDR2 from the germline V gene are DFQATT and SNEGSKA (reference sequence). CDR3 length equals 17 residues. In DNA, the CDR3 is TGCAGCCTCCGGAGCGTTACCGGTAATTCGCTCAAAAACATTCAGTACTTC. Its protein product is CSLRSVTGNSLKNIQYF.

This clonotype was seen ten or more times. The CDR3 sequence is CASSLRQGTNTEAFF. The CDR3 bases are TGTGCCAGCAGCTTAAGACAGGGGACGAACACTGAAGCTTTCTTT. The J gene is TRBJ1-1, the V gene TRBV7-3, with TRBD1 matching 8 bases. CDR3 length: 15 residues. The V gene end was trimmed by 1 base and the J gene end by 1 base; junction bases not matched to a gene: 2. CDR1 is SGHTA, CDR2 FQGTGA, per germline.

This clonotype has a handful of counts. CDR3 protein: CASSEVGYGSPLHF. The CDR3 DNA is TGTGCCAGCAGCGAGGTGGGGTATGGTTCACCCCTCCACTTT. V and J are TRBV25-1 and TRBJ1-6; D remains ambiguous. Trimming stripped 6 bases from V and 9 bases from J, with 15 bases between. This CDR3 is 14 amino acids long. The germline gives CDR1 MGHDK, CDR2 SYGVNS.

This clonotype was detected ten times or more. The chain uses TRBV20-1 and TRBJ2-2; no firm D call. The CDR3 sequence is 15 residues long. V was shortened by 3 bases and J by 2 bases, with 13 bases between the two germline ends. In germline, CDR1 is DFQATT, CDR2 SNEGSKA (reference sequence). For the CDR3, the DNA is TGCAGTGCTAGCCGGCCCGGCCCAAACACCGGGGAGCTGTTTTTT. This sequence encodes CSASRPGPNTGELFF.

This clonotype has only a few counts. This chain joins TRBV7-3 and TRBJ2-3; D may be TRBD2 (7 bases). The germline gives CDR1 SGHTA, CDR2 FQGTGA. The germline V and J ends were trimmed by 1 base and 0 bases, with 11 bases remaining between them. The CDR3 contains 16 residues. The CDR3 nucleotides are TGTGCCAGCAGCTTAAGAGGGGGGGCGAGCACAGATACGCAGTATTTT. Amino acid sequence: CASSLRGGASTDTQYF. The whole variable domain, remainder taken from reference TRBV7-3 and TRBJ2-3, is GAGVSQTPSNKVTEKGKYVELRCDPISGHTALYWYRQSLGQGPEFLIYFQGTGAADDSGLPNDRFFAVRPEGSVSTLKIQRTERGDSAVYLCASSLRGGASTDTQYFGPGTRLTVL.

There are many counts of this clonotype. V and J are TRBV20-1 and TRBJ2-4; D uncertain. Germline CDR1 DFQATT, CDR2 SNEGSKA (reference sequence). V was pared by 0 bases and J by 7 bases, with 13 bases between. The CDR3 is 14 residues long. The CDR3, as DNA: TGCAGTGCTAGAGACAGACTTACCTCGAACATTCAGTACTTC. Translating it yields CSARDRLTSNIQYF.

This clonotype was recorded many times. The V and J genes are TRBV7-9 and TRBJ2-2; 10 bases map to TRBD1. Per germline, CDR1 SEHNR and CDR2 FQNEAQ (reference sequence). The CDR3 totals 15 residues. V was clipped by 5 bases and J by 4 bases; unmatched bases: 4. The CDR3 loop reads CASSARDRGTGELFF. The CDR3 region has the DNA TGTGCCAGCAGCGCCCGGGACAGGGGCACCGGGGAGCTGTTTTTT.

This clonotype came up many times. This sequence joins TRBV5-1 and TRBJ2-5, with unresolved D. Looked up from germline, CDR1 is SGHRS and CDR2 is YFSETQ. V lost 0 bases and J 5 bases, leaving 11 bases between the germline ends. There are 14 residues in the CDR3. CDR3 residues: CASSLVRGVETQYF. Written as DNA, the CDR3 is TGCGCCAGCAGCTTGGTTCGTGGTGTGGAGACCCAGTACTTC.

This clonotype was seen repeatedly, ten times or more. The V and J genes are TRBV10-1 and TRBJ2-2; D unclear. The CDR3 is 13 amino acids. Trimming stripped 0 bases from V and 3 bases from J, with 2 bases between. Germline lookup yields CDR1 WNHNN and CDR2 SYGVQD (reference sequence). The CDR3 spells CASSESDTGELFF. The CDR3 DNA reads as TGCGCCAGCAGTGAGTCGGACACCGGGGAGCTGTTTTTT.

This clonotype was observed a few times. This may come from a read error, since a much larger clone is one base off. V and J are TRBV12-3 or TRBV12-4 and TRBJ2-7; D is ambiguous. The CDR3 has 13 residues. In DNA form, the CDR3 reads TGTGCCAACAGTTTATCATTCTACTACGAGCAGTACTTC. It yields the protein CANSLSFYYEQYF.

Note on this clonotype: This could be a read error, since a much larger clone is one nucleotide away. The chain uses TRBV6-2 or TRBV6-3 and TRBJ2-5; D gene ambiguous. This CDR3 is built from 12 residues. V lost 5 bases and J lost 6, with 10 bases in between. The germline V gene encodes CDR1 MNHEY and CDR2 SVGEGT. CDR3 sequence (DNA): TGTGCCAGCAGTGGCCTCCGAAAGACCCAGTACTTC. Amino acid sequence: CASSGLRKTQYF.

This sequence joins TRBV7-2 and TRBJ1-5, with D uncertain. This CDR3 comprises 16 residues. From germline, CDR1 is SGHTA and CDR2 FQGNSA. V gave up 5 bases and J gave up 1 base, with 15 bases separating them. Here the CDR3 reads CASSTGGRLSNQPQHF. In DNA form, the CDR3 reads TGTGCCAGCAGCACGGGAGGCCGGCTCAGCAATCAGCCCCAGCATTTT.

This clonotype was observed many times. The chain uses TRBV5-4 and TRBJ2-7; D may be TRBD1 or TRBD2 (5 bases each). With 4 bases removed from V and 5 bases from J, the gap between germline ends came to 13 bases. The CDR3 has 13 amino acids. The germline gives CDR1 SGHNT, CDR2 YYREEE (reference sequence). CDR3 bases: TGTGCCAGCAGCGGCCAAGGGACGGACGAGCAGTACTTC. It is translated as CASSGQGTDEQYF.

There are many counts of this clonotype. This sequence joins TRBV20-1 and TRBJ1-2, with a tentative D call TRBD1 (6 bases). Germline-derived CDR1 and CDR2 are DFQATT and SNEGSKA (reference sequence). The CDR3 spans 13 residues. Trimming pared 2 bases from V and 8 bases from J, leaving 15 bases between. The CDR3 loop is CSARTQGEEGYTF. In nucleotides, the CDR3 is TGCAGTGCTAGAACACAGGGAGAGGAGGGCTACACCTTC.

The chain recombines TRBV6-2 or TRBV6-3 with TRBJ2-7; TRBD2 aligns across 7 bases. J lost 4 bases, V lost 6 bases, and 15 bases had no gene match. CDR1 and CDR2 (germline): MNHEY, SVGEGT. The CDR3 consists of 16 residues. The CDR3 bases are TGTGCCAGCAGCCACTACCGGGACTACCGAACTTACGAGCAGTACTTC. Translating it yields CASSHYRDYRTYEQYF.

This clonotype was detected ten times or more. V usage is TRBV30 and J usage is TRBJ2-6, with a possible D match to TRBD2 (6 bases). V lost 4 bases and J lost 3, with 13 bases in between. The germline CDR1 and CDR2 sequences are GTSNPN and SVGIG (reference sequence). The CDR3 contains 15 residues. The DNA for the CDR3 is TGTGCCTGGACCCAGGGACTCAGTGGGGCCAACGTCCTGACTTTC. This translates into CAWTQGLSGANVLTF.

This clonotype was detected only a few times. The chain carries TRBV5-1 and TRBJ2-6, with a weak D call TRBD2 (5 bases). Trimming removed 3 bases from V and 0 bases from J, with 7 bases in between. CDR3 size: 15 residues. Germline loops: CDR1 SGHRS, CDR2 YFSETQ. The CDR3 DNA is TGCGCCAGCAGCTCCGGGGACTCTGGGGCCAACGTCCTGACTTTC. Its protein is CASSSGDSGANVLTF.

This clonotype came up many times. The chain carries TRBV24-1 and TRBJ2-5; D is ambiguous. The germline V gene encodes CDR1 KGHDR and CDR2 SFDVKD. V was clipped by 1 base and J by 2 bases, with 10 bases between them. CDR3 size: 15 residues. Written as DNA, the CDR3 is TGTGCCACCAGTGATTTAGGGCTAGGGCAAGAGACCCAGTACTTC. Its translation: CATSDLGLGQETQYF.

This clonotype appeared many times. This chain connects TRBV20-1 to TRBJ2-1; D remains ambiguous. Trimming shortened V by 7 bases and J by 7 bases, and 8 bases separated the two germline ends. Per germline, CDR1 DFQATT and CDR2 SNEGSKA (reference sequence). CDR3 size: 10 residues. CDR3 sequence (DNA): TGCAGTGGGCTTCGAAATGAGCAGTTCTTC. This encodes CSGLRNEQFF.

This clonotype was observed a single time. Just one base apart from a much larger clone, this may be a read error. This rearrangement joins TRBV5-1 to TRBJ2-7; tentatively, D is TRBD1 (5 bases). This CDR3 contains 13 residues. In germline, CDR1 is SGHRS, CDR2 YFSETQ. CDR3 residues: CASSRTRAYEQYF. The CDR3 DNA reads TGTGCCAGCAGCCGGACAAGGGCCTACGAGCAGTACTTC.

This clonotype was counted ten times or more. V and J are TRBV6-4 and TRBJ2-6, with a tentative D call TRBD1 (7 bases). Germline V gene data show CDR1 as MRHNA and CDR2 as SNTAGT. The CDR3 has 17 amino acids. Trimming took off 11 bases at V and 2 bases at J, with 22 bases between the two ends. The CDR3, as DNA: TGTGCCGGAATCCAAGACAGGGAGGTGCCTGGGGCCAACGTCCTGACTTTC. This sequence encodes CAGIQDREVPGANVLTF.

This clonotype was detected ten times or more. The rearrangement uses TRBV20-1 and TRBJ2-7, with D possibly TRBD2 on 6 matching bases. The CDR3 sequence is 16 residues long. CDR1 DFQATT and CDR2 SNEGSKA come from the germline V gene (reference sequence). CDR3 region: CSVRFSGGQAHYEQYF. In DNA form, the CDR3 reads TGCAGCGTCCGCTTCTCCGGAGGGCAAGCCCACTACGAGCAGTACTTC.

The sample holds many counts of this clonotype. V usage is TRBV5-6 and J usage is TRBJ1-1; weak D call: TRBD1 (6 bases). The CDR3 runs 11 residues. Trimming took 4 bases from V and 6 from J, leaving 7 bases between them. Germline CDR1 is SGHDT and CDR2 is YYEEEE. The CDR3 sequence is CASSRTAEAFF. The CDR3 DNA follows: TGTGCCAGCAGCCGGACAGCTGAAGCTTTCTTT.